This T cell receptor (beta chain) is drawn from a study of T-cell reconstitution after alpha-beta-depleted transplantation in children. CDR3 length equals 14 residues. The ends were cut back, 3 bases at V and 0 bases at J, with 7 bases in the middle. Using unique molecular identifiers, the investigators prepared the TCRbeta library. TCRdb redid the calling of the PCR reads with MiXCR, one entry per CDR3 protein. The sample gives some 300,000 distinct CDR3 sequences, around 10% of which show up once; approximately 2.3% is in the top ten. Many counts were recorded for this clonotype. The source was PBMCs from the stem cell graft donor, collected from the stem cell graft. The gene calls are TRBV12-3 or TRBV12-4 and TRBJ2-3; D remains unclear. This TCR came from a human donor who donated a stem cell graft to a child with acute lymphoblastic leukemia. For the CDR3, the DNA is TGTGCCAGCAGTTTGAGCGCGAGCACAGATACGCAGTATTTT. It specifies CASSLSASTDTQYF.